The present T cell receptor beta chain was sequenced within a study of response to subunit inactivated influenza vaccine. After removal of 1 base from V and 5 bases from J, the junction contained 9 bases not matched to a gene. The CDR3 length is 18 residues. Germline CDR1 and CDR2: LGHDT and YNNKEL (reference sequence). TCRdb re-derived calls from the RT-PCR reads in MiXCR, one entry per CDR3 protein. The data contain about 500,000 distinct CDR3 sequences, about 15% of them singletons. Here the sequenced sample was CD4+ T cells sorted from PBMCs, taken less than 30 months after vaccination. The clonotype comes from a man aged 50-75 years who received an inactivated influenza vaccine. The chain uses TRBV3-1 and TRBJ2-5; TRBD2 aligns across 14 bases. The CDR3 bases are TGTGCCAGCAGCCAAGGAAGACTAGCGGGAGGGTTGGCGGAGACCCAGTACTTC. Translating gives CASSQGRLAGGLAETQYF.